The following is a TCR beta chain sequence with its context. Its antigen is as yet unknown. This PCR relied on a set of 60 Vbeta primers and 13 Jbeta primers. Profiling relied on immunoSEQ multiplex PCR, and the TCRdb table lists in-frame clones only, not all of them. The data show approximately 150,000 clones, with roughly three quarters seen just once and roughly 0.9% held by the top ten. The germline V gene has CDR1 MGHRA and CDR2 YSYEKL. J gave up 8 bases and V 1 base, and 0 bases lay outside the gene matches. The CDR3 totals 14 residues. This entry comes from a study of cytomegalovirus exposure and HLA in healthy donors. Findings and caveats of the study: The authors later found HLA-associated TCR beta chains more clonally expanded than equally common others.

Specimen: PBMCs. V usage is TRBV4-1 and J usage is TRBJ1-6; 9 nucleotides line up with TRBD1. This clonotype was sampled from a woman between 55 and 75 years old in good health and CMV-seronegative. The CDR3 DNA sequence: TGCGCCAGCAGCCAAGGGACAGGGGATTCACCCCTCCACTTT. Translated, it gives CASSQGTGDSPLHF.